Shown below are 13 T cell receptor beta chains from a single sample sequenced in a study of blood T cell dynamics during melanoma immunotherapy. As for time point: pre-treatment baseline. The repertoire was sequenced with immunoSEQ multiplex PCR; TCRdb's copy has only in-frame clones and lacks some. The repertoire holds about 22,000 clones, roughly 90% seen once, with roughly 1.2% in the top ten. Sequences were derived from blood, sampled from a patient treated with checkpoint blockade. These receptors all come from a human donor with melanoma.

The J gene is TRBJ1-2, the V gene TRBV9; D is perhaps TRBD1 (5 bases). V gave up 6 bases and J gave up 7 bases, with 22 bases separating them. CDR3 length equals 15 residues. The germline V gene has CDR1 SGDLS and CDR2 YYNGEE. CDR3 sequence: CASIPGPGFGGGYTF. The CDR3 DNA is TGTGCCAGCATCCCGGGACCGGGGTTTGGGGGTGGCTACACCTTC. The whole variable domain, filled in from reference TRBV9 and TRBJ1-2, reads DSGVTQTPKHLITATGQRVTLRCSPRSGDLSVYWYQQSLDQGLQFLIQYYNGEERAKGNILERFSAQQFPDLHSELNLSSLELGDSALYFCASIPGPGFGGGYTFGSGTRLTVV.

The chain has TRBV6-6 and TRBJ1-1; 7 bases match TRBD1. V trimming: 2 bases; J trimming: 1 base; junction bases outside the gene matches: 1. CDR1 MNHNY and CDR2 SVGAGI come from the germline V gene (reference sequence). CDR3 length equals 14 residues. CDR3 sequence (DNA): TGTGCCAGCAGTTACGAGGGGGCGAACACTGAAGCTTTCTTT. This gives the protein CASSYEGANTEAFF.

This chain uses TRBV6-1 with TRBJ1-6; D unresolved. Deletions cut 4 bases from V and 5 bases from J, with 15 bases between. Per the germline V gene, CDR1 is MNHNS and CDR2 is SASEGT. CDR3 size: 16 residues. CDR3 bases: TGTGCCAGCAGTGTTGACCACCCTAGGGATAATTCACCCCTCCACTTT. It is translated as CASSVDHPRDNSPLHF.

This clone was observed a single time. The chain employs TRBV25-1 and TRBJ2-2, with 8 nucleotides matching TRBD1. The CDR3 runs to 17 residues. CDR1 and CDR2 from the germline V gene are MGHDK and SYGVNS. After removal of 6 bases from V and 1 base from J, the junction contained 10 bases not matched to a gene. CDR3 sequence (DNA): TGTGCCAGCAGCCACCCCTCCACAGGGGGGAACACCGGGGAGCTGTTTTTT. Translated: CASSHPSTGGNTGELFF.

V and J are TRBV30 and TRBJ1-6; 9 nucleotides line up with TRBD1. The germline gives CDR1 GTSNPN, CDR2 SVGIG (reference sequence). The CDR3 has 15 residues. The ends lost 3 bases at V and 8 bases at J; junction bases unmatched: 8. Written as DNA, the CDR3 is TGTGCCTGGAGCGCCCCGGGGACAGGGCATTCACCCCTCCACTTT. Protein sequence: CAWSAPGTGHSPLHF.

This clone is a singleton in its sample. J is TRBJ2-3 and V is TRBV27; TRBD2 matches 7 bases. There are 12 residues in the CDR3. V was clipped by 8 bases and J by 5 bases; unmatched bases: 4. The V gene's germline CDR1 is MNHEY and CDR2 SMNVEV (reference sequence). In nucleotides, the CDR3 is TGTGCCAGCGGTCCGGGGGGAGATACGCAGTATTTT. The encoded protein is CASGPGGDTQYF.

V and J are TRBV7-9 and TRBJ1-2, with D possibly being TRBD1 (6 bases). V was trimmed by 5 bases and J by 1 base, leaving 14 bases between them. The CDR3 is made up of 15 amino acids. The germline V gene encodes CDR1 SEHNR and CDR2 FQNEAQ (reference sequence). The CDR3 loop reads CASSDSRGINYGYTF. CDR3 coding DNA: TGTGCCAGCAGCGACAGCAGGGGAATTAACTATGGCTACACCTTC.

The V gene is TRBV6-6, the J gene TRBJ2-7; D remains unclear. Germline assignment: CDR1 MNHNY and CDR2 SVGAGI (reference sequence). V lost 4 bases and J lost 7, with 8 bases in between. The CDR3 runs to 11 residues. CDR3 DNA sequence: TGTGCCAGCAGTTCCAATCTTGAGCAGTACTTC. This encodes CASSSNLEQYF.

The chain uses TRBV6-1 and TRBJ2-2; possibly TRBD1 for D (5 bases). The germline CDR1 and CDR2 sequences are MNHNS and SASEGT. The CDR3 has 19 residues. V was cut by 1 base and J by 0 bases, with 18 bases left in between. This CDR3 is CASSEVGFQGFANTGELFF. The CDR3 region has the DNA TGTGCCAGCAGTGAAGTAGGGTTTCAGGGATTCGCGAACACCGGGGAGCTGTTTTTT.

The V call is TRBV5-1, the J call TRBJ2-3; the D is unclear. There are 14 residues in the CDR3. With 0 bases removed from V and 0 bases from J, the gap between germline ends came to 5 bases. Germline loops: CDR1 SGHRS, CDR2 YFSETQ. The CDR3 region is CASSLASSTDTQYF. The CDR3 DNA reads as TGCGCCAGCAGCTTGGCCTCTAGCACAGATACGCAGTATTTT.

V and J are TRBV19 and TRBJ2-4, with D maybe TRBD2 (5 bases). The CDR3 covers 14 residues. Germline V gene lookup returns CDR1 LNHDA and CDR2 SQIVND (reference sequence). V dropped 1 base and J dropped 4 bases, with 8 bases sitting between them. The CDR3 loop reads CASSIAAEKNIQYF. CDR3 sequence (DNA): TGTGCCAGTAGTATAGCAGCGGAGAAAAACATTCAGTACTTC. Based on the CDR3 plus reference TRBV19 and TRBJ2-4, the full variable domain is DGGITQSPKYLFRKEGQNVTLSCEQNLNHDAMYWYRQDPGQGLRLIYYSQIVNDFQKGDIAEGYSVSREKKESFPLTVTSAQKNPTAFYLCASSIAAEKNIQYFGAGTRLSVL.

The V and J genes are TRBV18 and TRBJ2-6; D gene unclear. This CDR3 is built from 17 residues. The germline CDR1 and CDR2 sequences are KGHSH and LQKENI. Trimming removed 2 bases at V and 2 bases at J, with 13 bases between. The CDR3: CASSPDEGRAGANVLTF. The CDR3 coding sequence is TGTGCCAGCTCACCAGACGAAGGTCGAGCTGGGGCCAACGTCCTGACTTTC.

This clone occurred a few times. The rearrangement links TRBV19 to TRBJ1-5; TRBD1 is a possible D gene (5 bases). The CDR3 consists of 13 residues. Per germline, CDR1 LNHDA and CDR2 SQIVND (reference sequence). Trimming removed 4 bases at V and 5 bases at J, with 9 bases between. CDR3: CASSRQTDQPQHF. The CDR3 nucleotides are TGTGCCAGTAGTAGGCAGACAGATCAGCCCCAGCATTTT.